One sample yielded the 26 T cell receptor beta chains listed below, sequenced in a study of T cell responses to AZD1222 COVID-19 vaccine. This table comes from immunoSEQ multiplex PCR, and its TCRdb copy is limited to in-frame clones, with some not included. The sample has 170,000 or so clones, 90% to 95% seen once. Sequencing was performed on peripheral blood, taken 28 days after the second dose of the MenACWY control vaccine. Every receptor here comes from an adult who received the MenACWY meningococcal vaccine as a control.

As regards this clone: Distinct nucleotide sequences in the sample also encode this CDR3. The chain uses TRBV12-3 or TRBV12-4 and TRBJ1-2; no reliable D call. Deletions cut 5 bases from V and 4 bases from J, with 5 bases between. There are 11 residues in the CDR3. This CDR3 is CASSLGYGYTF. CDR3 sequence (DNA): TGTGCCAGCAGTCTTGGCTATGGCTACACCTTC.

The chain is built from TRBV7-2 and TRBJ1-1; 7 positions match TRBD1. This CDR3 is built from 16 residues. The V gene end was trimmed by 8 bases and the J gene end by 4 bases; junction bases not matched to a gene: 16. CDR1 and CDR2 from the germline V gene are SGHTA and FQGNSA. The CDR3 spells CASYSREGARATEAFF. Here the CDR3 DNA reads TGTGCCAGCTATTCCCGCGAGGGGGCGAGAGCCACTGAAGCTTTCTTT.

J is TRBJ2-1 and V is TRBV10-3, with 9 bases fitting TRBD2. Germline CDR1 and CDR2: ENHRY and SYGVKD. With V trimmed by 2 bases and J by 0 bases, 11 bases remained unmatched. The CDR3 is made up of 19 amino acids. Written as DNA, the CDR3 is TGTGCCATCAGTGAGCAAGCGGGGGGCTACCCGAGCTCCTACAATGAGCAGTTCTTC. It translates to CAISEQAGGYPSSYNEQFF.

The chain combines TRBV7-9 with TRBJ2-7; 8 bases are a match to TRBD1. The CDR3 length is 13 residues. After removal of 7 bases from V and 2 bases from J, the junction contained 4 bases not matched to a gene. CDR1 SEHNR and CDR2 FQNEAQ come from the germline V gene (reference sequence). CDR3 coding DNA: TGTGCCAGCACCGGACAGGGACCCTACGAGCAGTACTTC. Amino acid sequence: CASTGQGPYEQYF.

The rearrangement joins TRBV28 to TRBJ1-1; D call uncertain. Trimming stripped 5 bases from V and 4 bases from J, with 17 bases between. CDR3 length: 15 residues. Per germline, CDR1 MDHEN and CDR2 SYDVKM. The CDR3 DNA sequence: TGTGCCAGCAGTGGCATTGCCCGGGGAGGCACTGAAGCTTTCTTT. Protein sequence: CASSGIARGGTEAFF.

The CDR3 is CASSQDAGNYGYTF. DNA of the CDR3: TGTGCCAGCAGCCAAGATGCAGGAAACTATGGCTACACCTTC. The V and J genes are TRBV4-2 and TRBJ1-2; D is undetermined. CDR1 and CDR2 (germline): LGHNA, YNFKEQ. This CDR3 spans 14 amino acids. V was clipped by 0 bases and J by 2 bases, with 7 bases between them.

V and J are TRBV7-9 and TRBJ1-6; D unresolved. Germline CDR1 and CDR2: SEHNR and FQNEAQ (reference sequence). V was clipped by 1 base and J by 8 bases, with 3 bases between them. The CDR3 totals 12 residues. The CDR3 nucleotides are TGTGCCAGCAGCTTAGAGTATTCACCCCTCCACTTT. Translated: CASSLEYSPLHF.

V is TRBV10-2 and J is TRBJ2-7; TRBD1 matches at 8 bases. V shed 7 bases, J shed 5 bases, and the junction held 7 bases outside the gene matches. The CDR3 spans 13 residues. Germline CDR1 reads WSHSY; CDR2 reads SAAADI. The DNA of the CDR3 is TGCGCCAGCAACGGACAGGGTATACACGAGCAGTACTTC. The encoded protein is CASNGQGIHEQYF.

This rearrangement joins TRBV25-1 to TRBJ1-3; TRBD1 might be the D (5 bases). The CDR3 spans 16 residues. V shed 5 bases and J shed 0 bases, with 14 bases lying between them. CDR1 is MGHDK, CDR2 SYGVNS, per germline. CDR3 sequence (DNA): TGTGCCAGCAGTCCGGGGGAACGGATCTCTGGAAACACCATATATTTT. Its translation is CASSPGERISGNTIYF. The variable domain in full, with the rest retrieved from reference TRBV25-1 and TRBJ1-3, is EADIYQTPRYLVIGTGKKITLECSQTMGHDKMYWYQQDPGMELHLIHYSYGVNSTEKGDLSSESTVSRIRTEHFPLTLESARPSHTSQYLCASSPGERISGNTIYFGEGSWLTVV.

The V and J genes are TRBV5-1 and TRBJ2-1; a possible D gene is TRBD2 (6 bases). Germline CDR1 reads SGHRS; CDR2 reads YFSETQ. V lost 3 bases, J lost 9 bases, and 16 bases lay in between. The CDR3 spans 14 residues. The CDR3 DNA is TGCGCCAGCAGCTCACCAATAGAGGAGGGTGAGCAGTTCTTC. Protein: CASSSPIEEGEQFF.

The chain links TRBV10-3 to TRBJ1-4; TRBD1 aligns across 10 bases. Trimming at V came to 6 bases and at J to 2 bases, leaving 12 bases not matched to a gene. The CDR3 length is 18 residues. Germline CDR1 and CDR2: ENHRY and SYGVKD. DNA for the CDR3: TGTGCCATCAGGAGTAATATCGGGACAGGGGTGACTAATGAAAAACTGTTTTTT. Translation gives CAIRSNIGTGVTNEKLFF.

The V and J genes are TRBV6-5 and TRBJ1-3; no clear D gene. The CDR3 extends over 15 amino acids. The V gene's germline CDR1 is MNHEY and CDR2 SVGAGI. Trimming took off 6 bases at V and 1 base at J, with 13 bases between the two ends. The CDR3 nucleotides read TGTGCCAGCAGGACATACGGACTGTCTGGAAACACCATATATTTT. Its translation is CASRTYGLSGNTIYF.

The chain combines TRBV18 with TRBJ1-1; no definite D call. The germline V gene encodes CDR1 KGHSH and CDR2 LQKENI. This CDR3 is built from 16 residues. Between the trimmed V and J ends, which lost 3 bases and 1 base, there was a span of 15 bases. The DNA of the CDR3 is TGTGCCAGCTCACCCCTGGGGTCACTCGGGAACACTGAAGCTTTCTTT. It specifies CASSPLGSLGNTEAFF.

The CDR3 sequence is CASSSPGTGTSEQYF. As DNA, the CDR3 is TGTGCCAGCAGTAGCCCCGGGACAGGGACGAGTGAGCAGTACTTC. This chain uses TRBV6-2 or TRBV6-3 with TRBJ2-7, with 9 bases identical to TRBD1. V trimming: 5 bases; J trimming: 7 bases; junction bases outside the gene matches: 12. Germline CDR1 is MNHEY and CDR2 is SVGEGT. This CDR3 is built from 15 residues.

The chain carries TRBV28 and TRBJ2-7; possible D gene TRBD2, 5 bases. Germline V CDR1 and CDR2: MDHEN, SYDVKM. The length of the CDR3 is 13 residues. V was pared by 6 bases and J by 0 bases, with 9 bases between. For the CDR3, the DNA is TGTGCCAGCAGCCCCGGGAACTCCTACGAGCAGTACTTC. Its translation is CASSPGNSYEQYF.

Concerning this clone itself: This specimen includes other DNA sequences encoding the same CDR3. V is TRBV5-1 and J is TRBJ2-2; D gene unclear. In germline, CDR1 is SGHRS, CDR2 YFSETQ. The CDR3 extends over 12 amino acids. Trimming stripped 2 bases from V and 2 bases from J, with 1 base between. The CDR3 reads CASSLNTGELFF. The CDR3 DNA sequence: TGCGCCAGCAGCTTAAACACCGGGGAGCTGTTTTTT.

V gene TRBV7-8 combines with J gene TRBJ1-5, with D unresolved. The germline V gene has CDR1 SGHVS and CDR2 FQNEAQ. The CDR3 is 16 residues long. Deletions cut 1 base from V and 0 bases from J, with 10 bases between. Written as DNA, the CDR3 is TGTGCCAGCAGCTTAGAAGGTTATAATAGCAATCAGCCCCAGCATTTT. This sequence encodes CASSLEGYNSNQPQHF. The full variable domain, with the rest looked up from reference TRBV7-8 and TRBJ1-5, is GAGVSQSPRYKVAKRGQDVALRCDPISGHVSLFWYQQALGQGPEFLTYFQNEAQLDKSGLPSDRFFAERPEGSVSTLKIQRTQQEDSAVYLCASSLEGYNSNQPQHFGDGTRLSIL.

This clone has just one count. The chain carries TRBV29-1 and TRBJ2-2; D remains unclear. V lost 5 bases and J lost 0, with 10 bases in between. This CDR3 spans 14 amino acids. Germline assignment: CDR1 SQVTM and CDR2 ANQGSEA. The CDR3 reads CSVLRTANTGELFF. As DNA, the CDR3 is TGCAGCGTTTTGAGGACCGCGAACACCGGGGAGCTGTTTTTT.

The chain carries TRBV6-5 and TRBJ1-4, with 8 bases fitting TRBD1. Germline V gives CDR1 MNHEY, CDR2 SVGAGI. V was pared by 6 bases and J by 3 bases, with 3 bases of the junction left unmatched. The CDR3 has 14 residues. The CDR3 protein is CASSGQGANEKLFF. In DNA form, the CDR3 reads TGTGCCAGCAGCGGACAGGGCGCTAATGAAAAACTGTTTTTT.

The chain carries TRBV3-1 (or the pseudogene TRBV3-2) and TRBJ2-7; the match to TRBD2 covers 8 bases. CDR1 LGHDT and CDR2 YNNKEL come from the germline V gene (reference sequence). V shed 4 bases, J shed 5 bases, and the junction held 10 bases outside the gene matches. This CDR3 comprises 15 residues. CDR3 coding DNA: TGTGCCAGCAGCCCAACCGGGACTAGGCGCCACGAGCAGTACTTC. Its protein product is CASSPTGTRRHEQYF.

The rearrangement joins TRBV11-2 to TRBJ1-4; 11 bases map to TRBD1. Germline assignment: CDR1 SGHAT and CDR2 FQNNGV. The CDR3 spans 18 residues. V lost 4 bases to trimming and J lost 4 bases; unmatched junction nucleotides: 11. CDR3: CASSWSRDRGDGNEKLFF. The CDR3 DNA sequence: TGTGCCAGCAGCTGGTCCCGGGACAGGGGGGATGGTAATGAAAAACTGTTTTTT.

The CDR3 nucleotides read TGCGCCAGCAGTCACAGGGGAGACTCCTACGAGCAGTACTTC. This gives the protein CASSHRGDSYEQYF. V is TRBV5-1 and J is TRBJ2-7, with 7 bases lining up with TRBD1. Germline CDR1 and CDR2: SGHRS and YFSETQ. There are 14 residues in the CDR3. V shed 5 bases, J shed 0 bases, and the junction held 5 bases outside the gene matches.

The J gene is TRBJ1-1, the V gene TRBV10-3; no firm D call. This CDR3 comprises 13 residues. V was trimmed by 7 bases and J by 0 bases, leaving 9 bases between them. CDR1 and CDR2 from the germline V gene are ENHRY and SYGVKD. CDR3 sequence (DNA): TGTGCCATCATGGGTTCGGTGAACACTGAAGCTTTCTTT. Its protein is CAIMGSVNTEAFF.

The chain recombines TRBV29-1 with TRBJ2-3; maybe TRBD1 (6 bases). This CDR3 contains 12 residues. V was clipped by 3 bases and J by 3 bases, with 7 bases between them. CDR1 SQVTM and CDR2 ANQGSEA come from the germline V gene. This chain's CDR3 is CSVERGTDTQYF. The CDR3 coding sequence is TGCAGCGTTGAGAGGGGGACAGATACGCAGTATTTT.

The chain links TRBV18 to TRBJ1-1; D remains ambiguous. The germline gives CDR1 KGHSH, CDR2 LQKENI. This CDR3 comprises 14 residues. Trimming stripped 3 bases from V and 0 bases from J, with 8 bases between. The CDR3 sequence: CASSPAGMNTEAFF. As DNA, the CDR3 is TGTGCCAGCTCACCGGCCGGAATGAACACTGAAGCTTTCTTT.

The chain is built from TRBV2 and TRBJ1-2; 7 positions agree with TRBD1. J gave up 10 bases and V 6 bases, and 11 bases lay outside the gene matches. The CDR3 runs to 13 residues. The germline gives CDR1 SNHLY, CDR2 FYNNEI. The CDR3 reads CASRADREGYYTF. The DNA of the CDR3 is TGTGCCAGCAGGGCTGACAGGGAAGGATACTACACCTTC.